One sample yielded the 24 T cell receptor beta chains listed below, sequenced in a study of immune evolution from preneoplasia to lung adenocarcinoma. Method: immunoSEQ multiplex PCR; TCRdb's copy keeps in-frame clones and lacks some. The data contain tens of thousands of clones, 75% of them singletons. Sequencing was carried out using FFPE invasive lung adenocarcinoma tissue. All receptors derive from a person aged 55 to 75 with lung adenocarcinoma.

The V call is TRBV5-4, the J call TRBJ1-1, with 10 positions matching TRBD1. Losses at the gene ends were 4 bases for V and 5 bases for J; bases not matched to a gene: 14. In germline, CDR1 is SGHNT, CDR2 YYREEE (reference sequence). The CDR3 length is 17 residues. The CDR3 bases are TGTGCCAGCAGCCCGGACAGGGGGGTTAGTCTGGGTACTGAAGCTTTCTTT. Protein sequence: CASSPDRGVSLGTEAFF.

V gene TRBV4-1 combines with J gene TRBJ1-1; no clear D. Trimming cost V 1 base and J 5 bases, with 14 bases left between them. Germline-derived CDR1 and CDR2 are MGHRA and YSYEKL. This CDR3 comprises 15 residues. The CDR3 reads CASSQVYGVKTEAFF. As DNA, the CDR3 is TGCGCCAGCAGCCAAGTTTACGGGGTAAAAACTGAAGCTTTCTTT.

V usage is TRBV5-1 and J usage is TRBJ2-7; TRBD1 matches at 8 bases. Trimming at V came to 4 bases and at J to 5 bases, leaving 5 bases not matched to a gene. Germline CDR1 SGHRS, CDR2 YFSETQ. This CDR3 comprises 13 residues. The CDR3 nucleotides are TGCGCCAGCAGCGCAGGGGGCGCGAACGAGCAGTACTTC. This sequence encodes CASSAGGANEQYF.

The chain is built from TRBV28 and TRBJ1-1, with D uncertain. The V and J ends lost 6 bases and 1 base respectively, with 12 bases between them. Germline CDR1 reads MDHEN; CDR2 reads SYDVKM. This CDR3 contains 14 residues. The DNA of the CDR3 is TGTGCCAGCAGCTGGCGGAATCGGAACACTGAAGCTTTCTTT. The encoded protein is CASSWRNRNTEAFF.

The chain carries TRBV5-6 and TRBJ1-1; possibly TRBD1 for D (6 bases). Germline lookup yields CDR1 SGHDT and CDR2 YYEEEE. Deletions cut 0 bases from V and 0 bases from J, with 18 bases between. The CDR3 loop spans 18 amino acids. This CDR3 reads CASSLGSGRGHMNTEAFF. For the CDR3, the DNA is TGTGCCAGCAGCTTGGGATCGGGACGGGGACATATGAACACTGAAGCTTTCTTT.

The CDR3 coding sequence is TGCAACGCCCGTCGGGACAGGGGCACTGAAGCTTTCTTT. Translated, it gives CNARRDRGTEAFF. The chain joins TRBV29-1 to TRBJ1-1; TRBD1 matches at 10 bases. The CDR3 totals 13 residues. Germline V CDR1 and CDR2: SQVTM, ANQGSEA.

This rearrangement joins TRBV5-4 to TRBJ2-1; the match to TRBD1 covers 7 bases. In germline, CDR1 is SGHNT, CDR2 YYREEE (reference sequence). Germline trimming cut 4 bases from V and 5 bases from J; bases unmatched to any gene: 9. The CDR3 contains 15 residues. CDR3 residues: CASSQGGRSDNEQFF. CDR3 in DNA: TGTGCCAGCAGCCAAGGGGGCAGATCGGACAATGAGCAGTTCTTC.

The rearrangement links TRBV28 to TRBJ2-7; TRBD2 is a possible D gene (7 bases). This CDR3 spans 16 amino acids. Trimming cost V 3 bases and J 2 bases, with 17 bases left between them. CDR1 and CDR2 (germline): MDHEN, SYDVKM. CDR3 loop: CASSFAGGPSTYEQYF. CDR3 DNA: TGTGCCAGCAGTTTTGCCGGGGGGCCTTCCACCTACGAGCAGTACTTC.

The chain joins TRBV7-2 to TRBJ1-5; D call uncertain. The J call may be in error: the DNA end matches TRBJ2-3 better. The germline gives CDR1 SGHTA, CDR2 FQGNSA. CDR3 length: 15 residues. The CDR3 is CASSLGINSNQPQYF. CDR3 DNA: TGTGCCAGCAGCTTAGGGATTAATAGCAATCAGCCCCAGTATTTT.

V gene TRBV28 combines with J gene TRBJ1-5, with D hard to call. The CDR3 extends over 15 amino acids. The germline gives CDR1 MDHEN, CDR2 SYDVKM. Trimming cost V 2 bases and J 0 bases, with 8 bases left between them. CDR3 protein: CASSLNLDSNQPQHF. The CDR3 DNA follows: TGTGCCAGCAGTTTAAACCTTGATAGCAATCAGCCCCAGCATTTT.

The rearrangement links TRBV29-1 to TRBJ1-1, with D possibly being TRBD1 (5 bases). From germline, CDR1 is SQVTM and CDR2 ANQGSEA. The CDR3 is 14 amino acids. V shed 1 base and J shed 4 bases, with 13 bases lying between them. CDR3 amino acids: CSVEVGMGGTEAFF. The CDR3 DNA is TGCAGCGTTGAAGTGGGAATGGGGGGCACTGAAGCTTTCTTT. Full variable domain (outside the CDR3, taken from reference TRBV29-1 and TRBJ1-1): SAVISQKPSRDICQRGTSLTIQCQVDSQVTMMFWYRQQPGQSLTLIATANQGSEATYESGFVIDKFPISRPNLTFSTLTVSNMSPEDSSIYLCSVEVGMGGTEAFFGQGTRLTVV.

The V call is TRBV5-8, the J call TRBJ1-2; unclear D gene. The germline V and J ends were trimmed by 5 bases and 5 bases, with 10 bases remaining between them. Looked up from germline, CDR1 is SGHTS and CDR2 is YDEGEE. The CDR3 has 12 amino acids. CDR3 sequence reads: CASSFTRYGYTF. CDR3 bases: TGTGCCAGCAGTTTTACACGTTATGGCTACACCTTC.

The rearrangement uses TRBV6-1 and TRBJ2-7; the match to TRBD1 covers 7 bases. The V segment lost 6 bases and the J segment 4 bases; nucleotides outside the gene matches: 6. Germline CDR1 reads MNHNS; CDR2 reads SASEGT. This CDR3 has 13 residues. The CDR3 region is CASRHRDSYEQYF. The DNA for the CDR3 is TGTGCCAGCAGACACCGGGACAGTTACGAGCAGTACTTC.

J is TRBJ1-4 and V is TRBV4-1; no firm D call. Trimming took 2 bases from V and 3 from J, leaving 13 bases between them. The CDR3 length is 16 residues. Germline-derived CDR1 and CDR2 are MGHRA and YSYEKL. The CDR3 DNA reads TGCGCCAGCAGCCAAAGAATGGAGGGAGCTAATGAAAAACTGTTTTTT. It codes for CASSQRMEGANEKLFF.

The chain couples TRBV5-1 to TRBJ2-5; D unresolved. This CDR3 spans 13 amino acids. CDR1 and CDR2 (germline): SGHRS, YFSETQ. The V end lost 1 base, the J end lost 4 bases, and 8 bases lay between the germline ends. The CDR3 sequence: CASSLYGLETQYF. The DNA for the CDR3 is TGCGCCAGCAGCTTGTACGGGTTAGAGACCCAGTACTTC.

This clone was counted between two and nine times. The CDR3 reads CASSEGQGAEKLFF. The CDR3 nucleotides are TGTGCCAGCAGTGAAGGGCAGGGTGCTGAAAAACTGTTTTTT. This chain uses TRBV6-1 with TRBJ1-4; D perhaps matches TRBD1 (5 bases). V was trimmed by 1 base and J by 7 bases, leaving 10 bases between them. Germline CDR1 reads MNHNS; CDR2 reads SASEGT. This CDR3 has 14 residues.

The gene calls are TRBV9 and TRBJ2-1; TRBD2 aligns across 8 bases. CDR1 is SGDLS, CDR2 YYNGEE, per germline. The CDR3 loop spans 18 amino acids. Trimming took 2 bases from V and 3 from J; bases not matched to a gene: 13. The CDR3 reads CASSVGPTSATIYNEQFF. The CDR3 DNA follows: TGTGCCAGCAGCGTTGGACCGACTAGCGCAACAATCTACAATGAGCAGTTCTTC.

The V and J genes are TRBV4-1 and TRBJ2-1; D remains unclear. This CDR3 has 16 amino acids. The V gene lost 0 bases and the J gene lost 5 bases, with 14 bases spanning the gap. Looked up from germline, CDR1 is MGHRA and CDR2 is YSYEKL. CDR3 sequence reads: CASSQDENRLNNEQFF. The CDR3 DNA is TGCGCCAGCAGCCAAGATGAGAACCGATTAAACAATGAGCAGTTCTTC.

This sequence joins TRBV7-9 and TRBJ1-4, with TRBD1 matching over 7 bases. V lost 3 bases, J lost 7 bases, and 17 bases stayed unmatched. The CDR3 spans 18 residues. Germline V gene data show CDR1 as SEHNR and CDR2 as FQNEAQ (reference sequence). The CDR3 DNA sequence: TGTGCCAGCAGCTTCCCCGGACAGGAGGCGCGATGGACTGAAAAACTGTTTTTT. Encoded protein: CASSFPGQEARWTEKLFF.

The chain uses TRBV28 and TRBJ1-2, with D perhaps TRBD1 (6 bases). CDR1 MDHEN and CDR2 SYDVKM come from the germline V gene. Trimming shortened V by 4 bases and J by 0 bases, and 18 bases separated the two germline ends. This CDR3 has 17 amino acids. In DNA, the CDR3 is TGTGCCAGCAGTTCCTCAGGGGCGACCGGCGCTAACTATGGCTACACCTTC. Translation: CASSSSGATGANYGYTF.

The rearrangement links TRBV7-9 to TRBJ2-3; no reliable D call. The germline gives CDR1 SEHNR, CDR2 FQNEAQ (reference sequence). Trimming pared 6 bases from V and 6 bases from J, leaving 16 bases between. The CDR3 contains 14 residues. The CDR3 spells CASRSRTNWDTQYF. The DNA of the CDR3 is TGTGCCAGCAGGAGTAGAACTAACTGGGATACGCAGTATTTT.

This clone was counted only a few times. DNA for the CDR3: TGCAGCGTTGAAGTGGGGGCGCAGGGAGATACGCAGTATTTT. Translation gives CSVEVGAQGDTQYF. The chain employs TRBV29-1 and TRBJ2-3, with D perhaps matching TRBD1 (6 bases). V was pared by 1 base and J by 5 bases, with 13 bases between. Germline CDR1 SQVTM, CDR2 ANQGSEA. The CDR3 sequence is 14 residues long.

This clone was found a few times. The V call is TRBV7-8, the J call TRBJ2-3; TRBD2 matches at 7 bases. V lost 5 bases and J lost 15; bases outside the gene matches: 11. Germline assignment: CDR1 SGHVS and CDR2 FQNEAQ. This CDR3 spans 12 amino acids. The CDR3 DNA follows: TGTGCCAGCAGCCTAGGGTCGGGGAGGGAATATTTT. Amino acids: CASSLGSGREYF.

This clone was observed once. CDR3 in DNA: TGTGCCAGCAGCCTGGGACTAGCGGGAGGTGGAAGCACAGATACGCAGTATTTT. Amino acids: CASSLGLAGGGSTDTQYF. The chain carries TRBV9 and TRBJ2-3; TRBD2 matches at 15 bases. Trimming removed 4 bases from V and 0 bases from J; junction bases left unmatched: 6. The CDR3 has 18 amino acids. Germline V gives CDR1 SGDLS, CDR2 YYNGEE.